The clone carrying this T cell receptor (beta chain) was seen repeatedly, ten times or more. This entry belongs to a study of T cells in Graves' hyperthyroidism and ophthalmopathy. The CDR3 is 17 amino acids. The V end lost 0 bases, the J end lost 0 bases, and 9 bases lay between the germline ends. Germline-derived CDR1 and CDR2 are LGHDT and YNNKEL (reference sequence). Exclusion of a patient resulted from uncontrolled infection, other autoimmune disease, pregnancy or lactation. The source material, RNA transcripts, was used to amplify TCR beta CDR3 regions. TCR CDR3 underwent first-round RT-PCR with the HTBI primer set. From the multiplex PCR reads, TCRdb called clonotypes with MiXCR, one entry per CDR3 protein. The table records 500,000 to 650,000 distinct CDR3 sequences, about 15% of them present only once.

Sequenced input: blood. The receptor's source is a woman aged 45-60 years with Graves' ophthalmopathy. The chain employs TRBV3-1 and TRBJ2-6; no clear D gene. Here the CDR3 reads CASSQDMVISGANVLTF. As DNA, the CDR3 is TGTGCCAGCAGCCAAGATATGGTGATCTCTGGGGCCAACGTCCTGACTTTC.